This T cell receptor (beta chain) was sequenced for a study of cytomegalovirus exposure and HLA in healthy donors. Primers: 60 Vbeta forward and 13 Jbeta reverse. The method was immunoSEQ multiplex PCR; TCRdb's version includes in-frame clones alone and lacks a portion of them. The sample has 100,000 to 150,000 clones; 78% are singletons. The sequence derives from a man aged 25-45 years in good health and CMV-seropositive. The sequenced sample was PBMCs.

CDR3 nucleotides: TGCGCCAGCAGTGAGACAGGACTAGCGGGTAACAATGAGCAGTTCTTC. It yields the protein CASSETGLAGNNEQFF. The chain carries TRBV10-1 and TRBJ2-1; 11 bases match TRBD2. CDR1 WNHNN and CDR2 SYGVQD come from the germline V gene (reference sequence). The CDR3 has 16 residues. The ends lost 2 bases at V and 5 bases at J; junction bases unmatched: 5.